This T cell receptor beta chain was recovered during a study of low-dose radiotherapy and immunotherapy resistance in tumors. The wider study: With fractions of 0.5 Gy given every 2 weeks, Cohort 1 accumulated a total of 6.5 Gy. Study patients were administered oral aspirin at 300 mg daily for four cycles from cycle 1 day 1.

Indicated time point: before trial treatment. There are 14 residues in the CDR3. Trimming took 5 bases from V and 4 from J; bases not matched to a gene: 2. The germline V gene has CDR1 MDHEN and CDR2 SYDVKM. cDNA synthesis used a TRAV/TRBV-specific primer set for both chains. With a constant-region primer and a V-primer adapter, TCRs were subjected to approximately 21 PCR cycles of amplification. TCRdb reprocessed the reads with MiXCR, giving one entry per CDR3 protein. The sample yields about 64,000 distinct CDR3 sequences, approximately 26% seen once. This chain connects TRBV28 to TRBJ2-5; 12 bases fit TRBD2. The TCR comes from a male donor with rectosigmoid adenocarcinoma. Specimen: PBMCs, collected before treatment. Here the CDR3 DNA reads TGTGCCAGCAGTCCGGGACTAGCGGGAGAGACCCAGTACTTC. It codes for CASSPGLAGETQYF.